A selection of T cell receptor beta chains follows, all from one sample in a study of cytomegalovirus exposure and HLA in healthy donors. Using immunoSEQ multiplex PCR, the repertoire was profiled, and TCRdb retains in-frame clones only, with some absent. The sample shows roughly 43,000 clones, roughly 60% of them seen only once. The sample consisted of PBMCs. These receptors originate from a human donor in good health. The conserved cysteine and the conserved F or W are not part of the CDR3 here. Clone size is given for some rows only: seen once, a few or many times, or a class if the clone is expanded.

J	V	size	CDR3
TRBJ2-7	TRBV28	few	ASSLLQASYEQY
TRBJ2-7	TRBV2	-	ASTLPVDTREQY
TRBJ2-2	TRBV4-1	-	ASSPWTQGSTGELF
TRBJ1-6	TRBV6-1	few	ASSGSAGFSGSSPLH
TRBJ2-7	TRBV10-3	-	AISPQEPYEQY
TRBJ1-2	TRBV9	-	ASSVEEGRPGGYT
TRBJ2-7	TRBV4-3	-	ASSRQTSPLNEQY
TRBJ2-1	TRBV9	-	ASSVGLVSYNEQF
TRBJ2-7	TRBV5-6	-	ASSLVGDSYEQY
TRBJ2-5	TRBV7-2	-	ASSFGTSGGLETQY
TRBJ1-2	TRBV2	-	ASRDSQGALYGYT
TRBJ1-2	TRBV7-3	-	ASSLAGGYGYT
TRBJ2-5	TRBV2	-	ASRFGTAERETQY
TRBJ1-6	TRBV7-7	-	ASSATGNSPLH
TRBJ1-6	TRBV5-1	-	ASSLVPTEGSPLH
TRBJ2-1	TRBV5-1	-	ASSLFTGIGGEQF
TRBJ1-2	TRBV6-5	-	ASTSTDDYGYT
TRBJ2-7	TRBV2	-	ASSEIFIGSGDEQY
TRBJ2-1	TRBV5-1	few	ASSFLRVLYNEQF
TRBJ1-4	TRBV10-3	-	AISPTGQGAVEKLF
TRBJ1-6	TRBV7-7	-	ASSLGHRDNSPLH
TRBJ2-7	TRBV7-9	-	ASSPGTGGGEQY
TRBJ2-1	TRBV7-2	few	ASSAILAGYNEQF
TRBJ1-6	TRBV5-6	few	ASSYGTGNNSPLH
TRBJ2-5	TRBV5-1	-	ASSPVPGQGAGETQY
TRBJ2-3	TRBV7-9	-	AGSRGTTDTQY
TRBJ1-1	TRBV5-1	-	ASSLVPTGEAF
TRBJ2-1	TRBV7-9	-	ASSFSAGGNEQF
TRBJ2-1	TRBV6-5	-	ASSTGTGINEQF
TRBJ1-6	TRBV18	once	ASSPRKSGYNSPLH
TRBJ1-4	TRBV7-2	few	ASSTREANEKLF
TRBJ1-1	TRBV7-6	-	ASSLSWGGHTEAF
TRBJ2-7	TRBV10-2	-	ASRSGGVRHEQY
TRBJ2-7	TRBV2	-	ASGGQGSYEQY
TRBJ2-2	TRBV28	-	ASSRRTGITGELF
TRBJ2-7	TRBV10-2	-	ASSDLGTLSYEQY
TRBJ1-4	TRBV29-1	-	SVGTKGVPNEKLF
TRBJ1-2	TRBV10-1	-	ASSDLRNYGYT
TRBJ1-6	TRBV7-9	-	ASSLGPPGYNSPLH
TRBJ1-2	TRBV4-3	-	ASSHPTGAGYT
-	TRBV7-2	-	ASSSTYYEQY
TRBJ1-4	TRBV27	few	ASSPGQGNFEKLF
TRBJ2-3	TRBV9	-	ASSVEGLTDTQY
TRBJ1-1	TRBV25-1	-	ASSEYPQIGNTEAF
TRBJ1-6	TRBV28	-	ASSLGSSYNSPLH
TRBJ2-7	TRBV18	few	ASSPVIADTYEQY
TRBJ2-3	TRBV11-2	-	ASSLGLGTDTQY
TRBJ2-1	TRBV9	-	ASSVTGESHNEQF
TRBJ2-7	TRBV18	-	ASSPDRVYEQY
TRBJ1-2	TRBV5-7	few	ASSPKGQSRNGYT
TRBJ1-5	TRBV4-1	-	ASSQDRYRNQPQH
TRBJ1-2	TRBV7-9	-	ASSFTGTPMGYT
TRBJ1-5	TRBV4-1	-	ASSRTAGGEWPQH
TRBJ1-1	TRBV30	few	AWSPPNGPQVAF
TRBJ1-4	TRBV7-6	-	ASSLDPGGEKLF
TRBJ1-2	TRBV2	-	ASRARTGGPPSYGYT
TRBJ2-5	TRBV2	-	ASSERQGRQETQY
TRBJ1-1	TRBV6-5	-	ASSYIQGSIPHEAF
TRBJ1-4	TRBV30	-	AWSEGVGGEGEKLF